This TCR beta chain was recorded in a study of T cell responses to AZD1222 COVID-19 vaccine. Study observations and caveats: Repertoire samples came only from after the peak T cell response. Donor demographics were predominantly white British with a female majority; clonal diversity may be underestimated. Regions 160-218 and 743-854 held dominance among vaccine-associated CD4 TCRs, which spanned spike. Baseline seropositives among AZD1222 recipients totaled only 5 to 7.

Sequencing used immunoSEQ multiplex PCR; TCRdb keeps in-frame clones, though not all of them. The profile covers around 100,000 clones, with about 90% appearing a single time and 15% to 20% taken by the ten largest. The CDR3 runs to 11 residues. Deletions cut 4 bases from V and 2 bases from J, with 2 bases between. CDR1 is KGHSH, CDR2 LQKENI, per germline. Worth noting for this clone: Its antigen is as yet unknown.

The rearrangement joins TRBV18 to TRBJ2-5; no clear D. Sequencing was performed on peripheral blood, taken on day 0 of AZD1222 vaccination. This receptor was obtained from an adult in good health. The CDR3 bases are TGTGCCAGCTCACGGCAAGAGACCCAGTACTTC. Residues: CASSRQETQYF.